These T cell receptor beta chains were read from a single sample in a study of blood T cell repertoires in COVID-19. Assay used: immunoSEQ multiplex PCR; TCRdb lists only in-frame clones, some missing. The sample lists some 200,000 clones, 85% to 90% seen once, with approximately 11% in the top ten. Sequencing input: peripheral blood. These TCRs come from a woman in her sixties with COVID-19, enrolled during active disease. Both conserved end residues are trimmed from each CDR3.

V	J	CDR3
TRBV24-1	TRBJ1-5	ATRGSGDNQPQH
TRBV30	TRBJ2-7	AWSEKPGQARWEQY
TRBV24-1	TRBJ2-5	ATSDPQPGQGLETQY
TRBV5-4	TRBJ1-5	ASSLPNQPQH
TRBV10-1	TRBJ1-2	ASRTLHGYT
TRBV27	TRBJ1-1	ASSLSTRLNTEAF
TRBV7-3	TRBJ1-4	ASSSAGGVNEKLF
TRBV4-3	TRBJ2-1	ASSQDGRGQGSHEQF
TRBV19	TRBJ2-1	ASSTGTGPSYNEQF
TRBV11-3	TRBJ2-7	ASSLSEYEQY
TRBV28	TRBJ2-5	ASSLSGLGKTETQY
TRBV6-6	TRBJ1-4	ASNRATNEKLF
TRBV28	TRBJ1-6	ASSNISPLH
TRBV19	TRBJ1-5	ASSGRAGGSSNQPQH
TRBV27	TRBJ2-7	ASSFEPGLSYEQY
TRBV7-2	TRBJ2-5	ASTEQGYQETQY
TRBV7-2	TRBJ2-5	ASSLVLAGETQY
TRBV6-2/TRBV6-3	TRBJ2-7	ASSYTDSYEQY
TRBV5-6	TRBJ1-1	ASSLGTGASLNTEAF
TRBV9	TRBJ2-7	ASSPDSRSSYEQY
TRBV11-2	TRBJ1-5	ASSLEQFSPQH
TRBV19	TRBJ1-2	ASSIDSITGSGYGYT
TRBV6-5	TRBJ2-7	ASSYSMVAGMNEQY
TRBV7-2	TRBJ2-1	ASSYLAGSSYNEQF
TRBV7-2	TRBJ1-5	ASSFSGQNNQPQH
TRBV6-5	TRBJ1-6	ASSYSYGSPLH
TRBV29-1	TRBJ2-5	SVEVIRDRVQETQY
TRBV7-2	TRBJ1-6	ASSLVAGLRYSPLH
TRBV3-1/TRBV3-2	TRBJ1-5	ASSQDLQGFQPQH
TRBV12-3/TRBV12-4	TRBJ1-6	ASSFSRSPLH
TRBV4-2	TRBJ2-7	ASSQERTGASYEQY
TRBV14	TRBJ2-3	ASSQYLGGWMADTQY
TRBV11-3	TRBJ2-3	ASSRGSGSGTDTQY
TRBV19	TRBJ2-3	ASKRDRSTDTQY
TRBV21-1	TRBJ2-7	ASSRDNYEQY
TRBV10-1	TRBJ1-5	ASSRRGTTYNQPQH
TRBV5-6	TRBJ1-3	ASSTTGVGNTIY